This T cell receptor beta chain was profiled in a study of T cells expressing NK-cell markers. What made the TCR beta cDNA was 5'RACE template switching with UMIs. Following a re-call of the 5' RACE reads, TCRdb has one entry per CDR3 protein and lacks DNA. This sample's table has about 430,000 distinct CDR3 sequences. The CDR3 is 15 amino acids. Germline CDR1 reads ENHRY; CDR2 reads SYGVKD. Study results and limitations: Unclear, still, was the HCMV specificity of the expanded NKG2C+ T cell clones.

On this clonotype itself: The antigen remains unidentified.

This chain uses TRBV10-3 with TRBJ1-6; TCRdb lists TRBD1, though no DNA is available to test this call. This TCR derives from a woman aged 45-65 years in good health. The sequencing input was blood T cells: a sorted CD56 or NKG2C T cell subset, CD4+ or CD8+ T cells, or bulk PBMC T cells (not recorded which). CDR3 amino acids: CAISESVLPGPPLHF.